Below, one TCR beta chain is given with its context. This specimen belongs to a study of T cell changes during pregnancy in multiple sclerosis. The length of the CDR3 is 17 residues. The germline V gene has CDR1 LGHNA and CDR2 YSLEER. Trimming removed 0 bases from V and 2 bases from J, with 14 bases in between. Generated by immunoSEQ multiplex PCR, the TCRdb table keeps only in-frame clones and is missing some. The table has roughly 15,000 clones, just under 85% seen once. Here the sequenced sample was CD8+ T cells from peripheral blood mononuclear cells, taken in the second trimester of pregnancy. The clonotype comes from a female donor in good health, enrolled as a control in a pregnancy study. The V call is TRBV4-3, the J call TRBJ1-5; D possibly corresponds to TRBD1 (5 bases). CDR3: CASSQEWRGLGNQPQHF. The DNA for the CDR3 is TGCGCCAGCAGCCAAGAGTGGCGGGGACTCGGCAATCAGCCCCAGCATTTT.